This T cell receptor beta chain derives from a study of OX40 agonist ivuxolimab in advanced cancers. Overall study: Cohort: 82.7% men, mean age 60, aged about 23 to 80.

Libraries were prepared by immunoSEQ multiplex PCR; TCRdb keeps only in-frame clonotypes and omits some of them. The sample has about 20,000 clones; 80% to 90% are singletons. Blood samples were obtained at baseline, cycle 4 day 1, and cycle 7 day 1. The CDR3 is made up of 20 amino acids. Germline values: CDR1 LGHNA, CDR2 YNFKEQ. Trimming cost V 1 base and J 4 bases; bases outside gene matches: 13. The clonotype comes from an adult with an advanced solid tumor such as melanoma, head and neck, liver or kidney cancer. This specimen consisted of CD4+ or CD8+ T cells sorted from blood, obtained in a trial of the OX40 agonist ivuxolimab. The chain uses TRBV4-2 and TRBJ2-3; 14 bases agree with TRBD2. The CDR3 DNA reads as TGTGCCAGCAGCCAAGGCGGCCCGGGACTAGCGGGAGTGGCGGCAGATACGCAGTATTTT. Translating gives CASSQGGPGLAGVAADTQYF.